The 18 T cell receptor beta chains below were found in one sample sequenced in a study of memory CD4+ T cells and cytomegalovirus serostatus. Repertoires were generated with immunoSEQ multiplex PCR, while TCRdb's copy carries only in-frame clones and drops some. The table lists roughly 84,000 clones, 80% of them singletons, with around 0.78% in the top ten. The sort gate was single viable CD3+CD4+CD8-CD45RO+ cells for memory CD4+ T cells. Material for sequencing was memory CD4+ T cells from blood. The receptors stem from an adult in good health and CMV-seronegative.

The rearrangement links TRBV5-8 to TRBJ2-2, with D hard to call. CDR3 length: 12 residues. V shed 2 bases and J shed 5 bases, with 4 bases lying between them. Germline loops: CDR1 SGHTS, CDR2 YDEGEE. The CDR3 is CASSLYTGELFF. The DNA for the CDR3 is TGTGCCAGCAGCTTATATACCGGGGAGCTGTTTTTT. Based on the CDR3 plus reference TRBV5-8 and TRBJ2-2, the full variable domain is EAGVTQSPTHLIKTRGQQATLRCSPISGHTSVYWYQQALGLGLQFLLWYDEGEERNRGNFPPRFSGRQFPNYSSELNVNALELEDSALYLCASSLYTGELFFGEGSRLTVL.

The rearrangement uses TRBV5-4 and TRBJ2-7, with a tentative D call TRBD2 (6 bases). Germline V CDR1 and CDR2: SGHNT, YYREEE (reference sequence). The CDR3 totals 14 residues. The ends were cut back, 3 bases at V and 1 base at J, with 11 bases in the middle. CDR3 DNA sequence: TGTGCCAGCAGCTCCAGGAGGGATTCCTACGAGCAGTACTTC. As protein: CASSSRRDSYEQYF.

The chain combines TRBV7-2 with TRBJ2-3; D is unclear. CDR3 length equals 13 residues. The germline V gene has CDR1 SGHTA and CDR2 FQGNSA. With 4 bases removed from V and 7 bases from J, the gap between germline ends came to 12 bases. Here the CDR3 DNA reads TGTGCCAGCAGCTCAACCAGGCAGAATACGCAGTATTTT. Translated, it gives CASSSTRQNTQYF.

The chain uses TRBV19 and TRBJ2-3; the D gene is possibly TRBD2 (6 bases). CDR3 size: 15 residues. Germline lookup yields CDR1 LNHDA and CDR2 SQIVND (reference sequence). V gave up 5 bases and J gave up 6 bases, with 18 bases separating them. The CDR3 loop is CASSSGWGGLDTQYF. CDR3 nucleotides: TGTGCCAGTAGTTCCGGTTGGGGAGGCCTGGATACGCAGTATTTT.

This chain uses TRBV9 with TRBJ2-2; 12 bases fit TRBD1. CDR3 size: 16 residues. Germline V gene lookup returns CDR1 SGDLS and CDR2 YYNGEE. V gave up 4 bases and J gave up 2 bases; unmatched junction bases: 3. The CDR3 spells CASSLGQGANTGELFF. In DNA form, the CDR3 reads TGTGCCAGCAGCTTGGGACAGGGGGCTAACACCGGGGAGCTGTTTTTT.

This clone was seen only once. The rearrangement uses TRBV30 and TRBJ2-2; D might be TRBD2 (6 bases). Trimming took 1 base from V and 5 from J, leaving 11 bases between them. The CDR3 contains 14 residues. In germline, CDR1 is GTSNPN, CDR2 SVGIG (reference sequence). CDR3 in DNA: TGTGCCTGGAGTGGGAGGGCTAGGACCGGGGAGCTGTTTTTT. Its translation: CAWSGRARTGELFF.

This chain uses TRBV7-3 with TRBJ2-5; D unclear. The germline gives CDR1 SGHTA, CDR2 FQGTGA. V was trimmed by 2 bases and J by 3 bases, leaving 10 bases between them. There are 14 residues in the CDR3. Written as DNA, the CDR3 is TGTGCCAGCAGCTTAGTTGGACGGGAAGAGACCCAGTACTTC. Translated: CASSLVGREETQYF.

The chain uses TRBV13 and TRBJ2-7; D not resolved. The V gene lost 2 bases and the J gene lost 4 bases, with 15 bases spanning the gap. Germline V lookup: CDR1 PRHDT, CDR2 FYEKMQ (reference sequence). The CDR3 runs to 15 residues. CDR3 protein: CASSLRLSLTYEQYF. The CDR3 DNA follows: TGTGCCAGCAGCTTAAGACTGTCCTTAACTTACGAGCAGTACTTC.

This chain uses TRBV18 with TRBJ2-3; D remains ambiguous. The V and J ends lost 0 bases and 1 base respectively, with 8 bases between them. CDR1 is KGHSH and CDR2 is LQKENI in the germline V gene. The CDR3 length is 15 residues. The CDR3 DNA is TGTGCCAGCTCACCACCGATTGCGGGCACAGATACGCAGTATTTT. Translation: CASSPPIAGTDTQYF.

The chain has TRBV6-1 and TRBJ1-5; D is undetermined. Between the trimmed V and J ends, which lost 7 bases and 9 bases, there was a span of 13 bases. CDR1 and CDR2 from the germline V gene are MNHNS and SASEGT. The CDR3 runs to 12 residues. The DNA for the CDR3 is TGTGCCAGCAAACTACGGACGTCGCCCCAGCATTTT. It encodes CASKLRTSPQHF.

In its sample, this clone was seen a few times. The gene calls are TRBV7-9 and TRBJ1-5, with D unclear. The V end was cut by 1 base, the J end by 4 bases, with 5 bases between. This CDR3 is built from 13 residues. Germline V lookup: CDR1 SEHNR, CDR2 FQNEAQ (reference sequence). Here the CDR3 DNA reads TGTGCCAGCAGCTTAGGCCAGAATCAGCCCCAGCATTTT. Its protein is CASSLGQNQPQHF.

The V gene is TRBV4-2, the J gene TRBJ2-2; D is ambiguous. From germline, CDR1 is LGHNA and CDR2 YNFKEQ. The V end was cut by 1 base, the J end by 2 bases, with 8 bases between. This CDR3 spans 15 amino acids. CDR3 coding DNA: TGTGCCAGCAGCCAAGGGGTCCAAAACACCGGGGAGCTGTTTTTT. Translating it yields CASSQGVQNTGELFF.

This chain connects TRBV9 to TRBJ2-2; 8 bases line up with TRBD1. The CDR3 extends over 15 amino acids. CDR1 and CDR2 from the germline V gene are SGDLS and YYNGEE. J lost 5 bases, V lost 0 bases, and 3 bases had no gene match. The CDR3 loop reads CASSVVGQGTGELFF. Here the CDR3 DNA reads TGTGCCAGCAGCGTAGTAGGACAGGGTACCGGGGAGCTGTTTTTT.

This chain uses TRBV5-1 with TRBJ1-2; D uncertain. The CDR3 totals 14 residues. CDR1 and CDR2 (germline): SGHRS, YFSETQ. The V end was cut by 7 bases, the J end by 0 bases, with 13 bases between. The CDR3 DNA follows: TGCGCCAGCTCTGCACAGAGCGCTAACTATGGCTACACCTTC. Its protein product is CASSAQSANYGYTF.

J is TRBJ1-1 and V is TRBV29-1, with D hard to call. V gave up 4 bases and J gave up 5 bases, with 14 bases separating them. This CDR3 is built from 13 residues. From germline, CDR1 is SQVTM and CDR2 ANQGSEA. CDR3 coding DNA: TGCAGCGTTGCCGACGGCAGTCCTACTGAAGCTTTCTTT. Its translation is CSVADGSPTEAFF.

The rearrangement links TRBV15 to TRBJ1-4; weak D call: TRBD1 (5 bases). CDR3 length: 15 residues. Trimming removed 6 bases from V and 3 bases from J, with 14 bases in between. Per the germline V gene, CDR1 is LNHNV and CDR2 is YYDKDF (reference sequence). The CDR3 loop reads CATSSQGGPNEKLFF. In DNA form, the CDR3 reads TGTGCCACCAGTTCCCAGGGCGGACCTAATGAAAAACTGTTTTTT.

This clone was observed a few times. The J gene is TRBJ1-1, the V gene TRBV7-3; TRBD1 matches at 8 bases. Trimming removed 4 bases from V and 1 base from J; junction bases left unmatched: 2. This CDR3 has 14 amino acids. CDR1 SGHTA and CDR2 FQGTGA come from the germline V gene. DNA of the CDR3: TGTGCCAGCAGCTCCAGGGGGCAGAACACTGAAGCTTTCTTT. It yields the protein CASSSRGQNTEAFF.

This clone was detected a few times. The J gene is TRBJ1-1, the V gene TRBV7-2; 7 nucleotides match TRBD1. The J segment lost 5 bases and the V segment lost 1 base, leaving 1 base of the junction unmatched. This CDR3 is 13 amino acids long. Per germline, CDR1 SGHTA and CDR2 FQGNSA. DNA of the CDR3: TGTGCCAGCAGCTTAGGGACAGGAACTGAAGCTTTCTTT. The encoded protein is CASSLGTGTEAFF. The variable domain in full, with the rest retrieved from reference TRBV7-2 and TRBJ1-1, is GAGVSQSPSNKVTEKGKDVELRCDPISGHTALYWYRQSLGQGLEFLIYFQGNSAPDKSGLPSDRFSAERTGGSVSTLTIQRTQQEDSAVYLCASSLGTGTEAFFGQGTRLTVV.